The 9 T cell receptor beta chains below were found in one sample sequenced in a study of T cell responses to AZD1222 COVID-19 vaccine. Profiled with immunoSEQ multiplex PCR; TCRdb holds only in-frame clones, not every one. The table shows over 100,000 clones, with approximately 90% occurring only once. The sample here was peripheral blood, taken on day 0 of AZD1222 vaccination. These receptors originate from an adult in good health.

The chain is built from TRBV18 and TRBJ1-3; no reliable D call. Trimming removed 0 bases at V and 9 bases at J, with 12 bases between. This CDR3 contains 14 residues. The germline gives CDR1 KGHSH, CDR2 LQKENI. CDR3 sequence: CASSPPEVPSTIYF. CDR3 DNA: TGTGCCAGCTCACCACCGGAGGTGCCGTCCACCATATATTTT.

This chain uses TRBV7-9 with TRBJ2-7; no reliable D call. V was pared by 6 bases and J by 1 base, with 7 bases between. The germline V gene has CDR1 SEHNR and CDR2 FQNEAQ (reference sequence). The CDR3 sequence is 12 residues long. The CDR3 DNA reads TGTGCCAGCAGTTTGGGGTCCTACGAGCAGTACTTC. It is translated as CASSLGSYEQYF.

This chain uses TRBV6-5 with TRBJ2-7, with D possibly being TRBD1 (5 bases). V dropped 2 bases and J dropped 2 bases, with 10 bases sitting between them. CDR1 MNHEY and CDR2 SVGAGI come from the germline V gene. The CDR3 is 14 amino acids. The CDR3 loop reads CASSYRGLTYEQYF. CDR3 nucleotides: TGTGCCAGCAGTTACAGGGGTCTGACCTACGAGCAGTACTTC.

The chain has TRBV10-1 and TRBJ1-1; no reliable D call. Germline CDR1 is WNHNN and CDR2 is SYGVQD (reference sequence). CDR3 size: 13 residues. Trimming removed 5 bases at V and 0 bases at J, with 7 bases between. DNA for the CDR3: TGCGCCAGCAGTAACAGCCTGAACACTGAAGCTTTCTTT. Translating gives CASSNSLNTEAFF.

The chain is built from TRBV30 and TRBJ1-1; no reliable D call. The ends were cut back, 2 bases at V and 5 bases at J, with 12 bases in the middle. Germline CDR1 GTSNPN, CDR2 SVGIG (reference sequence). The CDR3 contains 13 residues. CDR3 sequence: CAWSRQQRTEAFF. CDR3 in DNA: TGTGCCTGGAGTCGCCAACAAAGGACTGAAGCTTTCTTT. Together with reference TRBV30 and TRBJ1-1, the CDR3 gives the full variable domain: SQTIHQWPATLVQPVGSPLSLECTVEGTSNPNLYWYRQAAGRGLQLLFYSVGIGQISSEVPQNLSASRPQDRQFILSSKKLLLSDSGFYLCAWSRQQRTEAFFGQGTRLTVV.

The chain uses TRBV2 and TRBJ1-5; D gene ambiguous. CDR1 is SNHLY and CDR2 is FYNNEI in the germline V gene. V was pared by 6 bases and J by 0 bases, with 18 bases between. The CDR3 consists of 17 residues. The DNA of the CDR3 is TGTGCCAGCAGCCAAGGTAGGGAGCCGACTAGCAATCAGCCCCAGCATTTT. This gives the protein CASSQGREPTSNQPQHF.

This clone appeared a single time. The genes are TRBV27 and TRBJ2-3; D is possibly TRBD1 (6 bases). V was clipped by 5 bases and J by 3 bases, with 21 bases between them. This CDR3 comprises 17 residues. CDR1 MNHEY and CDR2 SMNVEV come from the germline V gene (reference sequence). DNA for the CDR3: TGTGCCAGCAGTCCACTAGGACAGATGGGCCCTACAGATACGCAGTATTTT. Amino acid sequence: CASSPLGQMGPTDTQYF.

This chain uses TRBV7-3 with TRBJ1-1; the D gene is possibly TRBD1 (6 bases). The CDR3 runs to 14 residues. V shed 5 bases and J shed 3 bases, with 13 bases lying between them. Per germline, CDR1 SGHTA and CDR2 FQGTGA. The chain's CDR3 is CASSPQGSDTEAFF. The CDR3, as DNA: TGTGCCAGCAGCCCACAGGGTTCGGACACTGAAGCTTTCTTT.

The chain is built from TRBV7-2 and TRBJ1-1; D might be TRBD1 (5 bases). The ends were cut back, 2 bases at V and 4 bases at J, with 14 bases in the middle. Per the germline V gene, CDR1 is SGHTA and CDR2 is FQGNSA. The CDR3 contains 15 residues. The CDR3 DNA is TGTGCCAGCAGCTTAATGGGGGGGAGAACCACTGAAGCTTTCTTT. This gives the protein CASSLMGGRTTEAFF.